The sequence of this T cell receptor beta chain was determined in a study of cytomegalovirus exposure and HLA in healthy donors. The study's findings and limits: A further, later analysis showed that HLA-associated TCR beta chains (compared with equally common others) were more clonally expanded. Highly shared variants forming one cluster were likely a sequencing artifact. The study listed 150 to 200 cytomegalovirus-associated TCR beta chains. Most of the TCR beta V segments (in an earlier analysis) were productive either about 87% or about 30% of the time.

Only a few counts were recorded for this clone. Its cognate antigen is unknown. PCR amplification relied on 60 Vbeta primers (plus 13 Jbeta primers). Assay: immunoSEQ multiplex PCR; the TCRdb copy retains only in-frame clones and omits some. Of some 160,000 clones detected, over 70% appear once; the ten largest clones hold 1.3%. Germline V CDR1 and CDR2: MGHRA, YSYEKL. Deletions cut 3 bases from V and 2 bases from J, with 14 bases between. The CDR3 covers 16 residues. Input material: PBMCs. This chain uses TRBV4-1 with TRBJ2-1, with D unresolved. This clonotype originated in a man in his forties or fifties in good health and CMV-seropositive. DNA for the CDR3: TGCGCCAGCAGCCAGATGGCCCGGAGCCCCTACAATGAGCAGTTCTTC. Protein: CASSQMARSPYNEQFF.